The 24 T cell receptor beta chains below all came from one sample that was sequenced in a study of cytomegalovirus exposure and HLA in healthy donors. The study ran its PCR with 60 Vbeta and 13 Jbeta primers. Assay: immunoSEQ multiplex PCR; the TCRdb copy retains only in-frame clones and omits some. Seen here are tens of thousands of clones, approximately 70% observed once, and the top ten hold around 15%. The sequenced sample consisted of PBMCs. These TCRs come from a male donor in good health and CMV-seropositive.

This clone occurred a few times. The chain combines TRBV30 with TRBJ2-7; a weak D match, TRBD2 (5 bases). Trimming took off 5 bases at V and 2 bases at J, with 13 bases between the two ends. CDR1 is GTSNPN and CDR2 is SVGIG in the germline V gene (reference sequence). The CDR3 extends over 13 amino acids. The CDR3 nucleotides are TGTGCCTGGGCACGTGGACTCACCTACGAGCAGTACTTC. Translating gives CAWARGLTYEQYF.

This clone has just a few counts. At one boundary the junction diverges from the germline segment, which might be a read error. The chain carries TRBV7-9 and TRBJ2-7, with 8 bases lining up with TRBD1. Germline CDR1 SEHNR, CDR2 FQNEAQ (reference sequence). The CDR3 loop spans 12 amino acids. CDR3 amino acids: CSSSPDRGEQYF. CDR3 in DNA: TGTTCCAGCAGCCCCGACAGGGGCGAGCAGTACTTC.

This sequence joins TRBV6-6 and TRBJ1-2; D possibly corresponds to TRBD1 (5 bases). Trimming removed 5 bases at V and 6 bases at J, with 13 bases between. The CDR3 runs 13 residues. The V gene's germline CDR1 is MNHNY and CDR2 SVGAGI (reference sequence). The CDR3 coding sequence is TGTGCCAGCAGTCCGACAGTGATCGATGGCTACACCTTC. It translates to CASSPTVIDGYTF.

V usage is TRBV15 and J usage is TRBJ2-7; D is uncertain. With 4 bases removed from V and 9 bases from J, the gap between germline ends came to 16 bases. This CDR3 region has 13 residues. The germline V gene has CDR1 LNHNV and CDR2 YYDKDF (reference sequence). As DNA, the CDR3 is TGTGCCACCAGCATTATCGGCGTGACTGGGCAGTACTTC. It is translated as CATSIIGVTGQYF.

The CDR3: CASSFLGEGEAFF. For the CDR3, the DNA is TGTGCCAGCAGCTTTCTGGGGGAGGGTGAAGCTTTCTTT. The genes are TRBV5-5 and TRBJ1-1; D may be TRBD1 (5 bases). The germline V gene has CDR1 SGHKS and CDR2 YYEKEE (reference sequence). CDR3 size: 13 residues. V was clipped by 2 bases and J by 7 bases, with 12 bases between them.

This chain links TRBV7-3 with TRBJ2-6, with 8 bases lining up with TRBD1. Per germline, CDR1 SGHTA and CDR2 FQGTGA. V lost 5 bases and J lost 3; bases outside the gene matches: 12. The CDR3 has 18 residues. The CDR3, as DNA: TGTGCCAGCAGCCCAGGGGGCTCCCTCTATGATGGGGCCAACGTCCTGACTTTC. It encodes CASSPGGSLYDGANVLTF.

The chain has TRBV5-5 and TRBJ2-1; the match to TRBD2 covers 12 bases. The CDR3 runs to 17 residues. Trimming cost V 4 bases and J 0 bases; bases outside gene matches: 5. Germline V gene sequence: CDR1 SGHKS, CDR2 YYEKEE (reference sequence). The CDR3 DNA is TGTGCCAGCAGCCCTAGCGGGAGGGGATACTCCTACAATGAGCAGTTCTTC. Translation gives CASSPSGRGYSYNEQFF.

The rearrangement links TRBV27 to TRBJ2-7, with 9 nucleotides matching TRBD1. V dropped 3 bases and J dropped 2; count of bases not matched to a gene: 5. CDR3 length: 15 residues. From germline, CDR1 is MNHEY and CDR2 SMNVEV (reference sequence). CDR3 sequence reads: CASSLTGGTAYEQYF. CDR3 DNA sequence: TGTGCCAGCAGTTTGACAGGGGGAACGGCCTACGAGCAGTACTTC.

The chain joins TRBV5-4 to TRBJ2-7; the match to TRBD2 covers 7 bases. V lost 4 bases to trimming and J lost 6 bases; unmatched junction nucleotides: 7. The germline gives CDR1 SGHNT, CDR2 YYREEE (reference sequence). The CDR3 is 13 amino acids. CDR3: CASSPTTSVEQYF. The CDR3, as DNA: TGTGCCAGCAGCCCCACTACTAGCGTCGAGCAGTACTTC.

This sequence joins TRBV12-5 and TRBJ2-7, with TRBD1 identical over 8 bases. Unmatched junction bases numbered 5, after V lost 1 base and J lost 6 bases. Germline-derived CDR1 and CDR2 are LGHNT and FRNRAP. This CDR3 is 14 amino acids long. In nucleotides, the CDR3 is TGTGCTAGTGGTTTGGACCAGGGGGCGAGCGAGCAGTACTTC. Translating it yields CASGLDQGASEQYF.

V gene TRBV7-2 combines with J gene TRBJ1-2, with D unclear. Trimming removed 3 bases from V and 9 bases from J, with 14 bases in between. Germline V gene sequence: CDR1 SGHTA, CDR2 FQGNSA. The CDR3 consists of 13 residues. CDR3: CASSFGEKKRYTF. For the CDR3, the DNA is TGTGCCAGCAGCTTCGGAGAGAAAAAGCGCTACACCTTC.

The chain joins TRBV5-1 to TRBJ1-2; TRBD1 agrees at 7 bases. The CDR3 spans 15 residues. V shed 0 bases, J shed 4 bases, and the junction held 6 bases outside the gene matches. The germline CDR1 and CDR2 sequences are SGHRS and YFSETQ. The CDR3 here is CASSLGQGGGYGYTF. As DNA, the CDR3 is TGCGCCAGCAGCTTGGGGCAAGGGGGCGGCTATGGCTACACCTTC.

The chain recombines TRBV28 with TRBJ1-5; TRBD1 is a possible D gene (5 bases). CDR1 is MDHEN, CDR2 SYDVKM, per germline. V gave up 1 base and J gave up 4 bases, with 14 bases separating them. The CDR3 sequence is 16 residues long. CDR3 DNA: TGTGCCAGCAGTTTATCGAAAGCAGGGAAAAATCAGCCCCAGCATTTT. It yields the protein CASSLSKAGKNQPQHF. Full variable domain (outside the CDR3, taken from reference TRBV28 and TRBJ1-5): DVKVTQSSRYLVKRTGEKVFLECVQDMDHENMFWYRQDPGLGLRLIYFSYDVKMKEKGDIPEGYSVSREKKERFSLILESASTNQTSMYLCASSLSKAGKNQPQHFGDGTRLSIL.

The rearrangement joins TRBV9 to TRBJ2-7; 11 nucleotides line up with TRBD1. V was clipped by 4 bases and J by 5 bases; unmatched bases: 8. The germline CDR1 and CDR2 sequences are SGDLS and YYNGEE. This CDR3 contains 15 residues. This CDR3 is CASSRGQGALNEQYF. The CDR3 region has the DNA TGTGCCAGCAGCCGAGGACAGGGGGCTCTGAACGAGCAGTACTTC.

This chain joins TRBV19 and TRBJ2-1; TRBD2 matches at 15 bases. Germline V gene sequence: CDR1 LNHDA, CDR2 SQIVND (reference sequence). Trimming cost V 3 bases and J 5 bases; bases outside gene matches: 8. The CDR3 extends over 18 amino acids. The CDR3 loop is CASSIKPGLAGGHNEQFF. The CDR3 nucleotides read TGTGCCAGTAGTATCAAACCCGGACTAGCGGGGGGGCACAATGAGCAGTTCTTC. The variable domain in full, with the rest retrieved from reference TRBV19 and TRBJ2-1, is DGGITQSPKYLFRKEGQNVTLSCEQNLNHDAMYWYRQDPGQGLRLIYYSQIVNDFQKGDIAEGYSVSREKKESFPLTVTSAQKNPTAFYLCASSIKPGLAGGHNEQFFGPGTRLTVL.

This CDR3 is CASSHGGGRRSYNEQFF. The CDR3 DNA reads TGCGCCAGCAGCCACGGAGGTGGGCGACGTTCCTACAATGAGCAGTTCTTC. This chain uses TRBV4-1 with TRBJ2-1, with a weak D call TRBD2 (5 bases). The CDR3 extends over 17 amino acids. Per germline, CDR1 MGHRA and CDR2 YSYEKL. V lost 3 bases and J 1 base, leaving 16 bases between the germline ends.

The CDR3 region is CARLLTFFKQEQYF. The DNA of the CDR3 is TGTGCCAGGCTGCTGACATTTTTTAAACAGGAGCAGTACTTC. The chain recombines TRBV30 with TRBJ2-7; no clear D. Germline V gives CDR1 GTSNPN, CDR2 SVGIG (reference sequence). V dropped 8 bases and J dropped 7 bases, with 24 bases sitting between them. This CDR3 contains 14 residues.

As DNA, the CDR3 is TGTGCCAGCAGAGAGGGACAGGGGTACACTGAAGCTTTCTTT. Encoded protein: CASREGQGYTEAFF. The chain recombines TRBV6-5 with TRBJ1-1, with 10 bases that match TRBD1. V lost 6 bases and J lost 3; bases outside the gene matches: 4. The CDR3 spans 14 residues. Germline CDR1 reads MNHEY; CDR2 reads SVGAGI.

V gene TRBV10-3 combines with J gene TRBJ2-7, with 11 bases identical to TRBD1. After removal of 6 bases from V and 6 bases from J, the junction contained 7 bases not matched to a gene. Per the germline V gene, CDR1 is ENHRY and CDR2 is SYGVKD. CDR3 length: 14 amino acids. CDR3 DNA: TGTGCCATCAGGGCCCTCGGGACAGGGGGCGAGCAGTACTTC. As protein: CAIRALGTGGEQYF.

The rearrangement uses TRBV11-2 and TRBJ2-2, with unresolved D. CDR3 length: 12 amino acids. The germline CDR1 and CDR2 sequences are SGHAT and FQNNGV. V was trimmed by 3 bases and J by 5 bases, leaving 4 bases between them. The CDR3 is CASSFITGELFF. As DNA, the CDR3 is TGTGCCAGCAGCTTTATTACCGGGGAGCTGTTTTTT.

The J gene is TRBJ1-2, the V gene TRBV7-9; D uncertain. Between the trimmed V and J ends, which lost 2 bases and 3 bases, there was a span of 7 bases. Looked up from germline, CDR1 is SEHNR and CDR2 is FQNEAQ (reference sequence). The CDR3 length is 13 residues. The CDR3 nucleotides read TGTGCCAGCAGCTTAACAGCAGACTATGGCTACACCTTC. Translated, it gives CASSLTADYGYTF.

As concerns this clone: The germline gene is not matched at one end of the junction; a read error may be the cause. The CDR3 is CSSSFEGKAHEKLFF. The CDR3 bases are TGTTCCAGCAGCTTCGAGGGCAAAGCGCACGAAAAACTGTTTTTT. This rearrangement joins TRBV7-9 to TRBJ1-4; D not resolved. CDR1 SEHNR and CDR2 FQNEAQ come from the germline V gene (reference sequence). The CDR3 runs to 15 residues.

This chain joins TRBV30 and TRBJ1-1, with TRBD1 identical over 9 bases. Germline V gene data show CDR1 as GTSNPN and CDR2 as SVGIG (reference sequence). CDR3 length equals 17 residues. V trimming: 7 bases; J trimming: 0 bases; junction bases outside the gene matches: 15. The CDR3 sequence: CASSTTGGAQVNTEAFF. CDR3 nucleotide sequence: TGTGCCTCCTCGACCACAGGGGGCGCACAAGTGAACACTGAAGCTTTCTTT.

The chain links TRBV20-1 to TRBJ1-4; D is unclear. V was cut by 1 base and J by 8 bases, with 2 bases left in between. The CDR3 consists of 10 residues. The germline V gene encodes CDR1 DFQATT and CDR2 SNEGSKA (reference sequence). The CDR3 DNA reads TGCAGTGCTAGAGCAGAAAAACTGTTTTTT. This gives the protein CSARAEKLFF.